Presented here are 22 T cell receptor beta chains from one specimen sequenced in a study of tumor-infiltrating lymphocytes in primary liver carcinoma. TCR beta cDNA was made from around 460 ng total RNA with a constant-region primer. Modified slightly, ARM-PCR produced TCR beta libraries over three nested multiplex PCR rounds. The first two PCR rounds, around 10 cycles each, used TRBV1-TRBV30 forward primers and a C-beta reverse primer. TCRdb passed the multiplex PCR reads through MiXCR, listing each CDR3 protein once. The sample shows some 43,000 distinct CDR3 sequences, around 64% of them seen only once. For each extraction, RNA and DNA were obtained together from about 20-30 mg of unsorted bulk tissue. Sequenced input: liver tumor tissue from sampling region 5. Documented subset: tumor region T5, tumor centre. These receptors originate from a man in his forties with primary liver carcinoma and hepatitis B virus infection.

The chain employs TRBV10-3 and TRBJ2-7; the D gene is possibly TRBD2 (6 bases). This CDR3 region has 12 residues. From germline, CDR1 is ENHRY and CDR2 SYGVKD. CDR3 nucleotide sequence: TGTGACACAGCCCGGGAGTCCCACGAGCAGTACTTC. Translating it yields CDTARESHEQYF.

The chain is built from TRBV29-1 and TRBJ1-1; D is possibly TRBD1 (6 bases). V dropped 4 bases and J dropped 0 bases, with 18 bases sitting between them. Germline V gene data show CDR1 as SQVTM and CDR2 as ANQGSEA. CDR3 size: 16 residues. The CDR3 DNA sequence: TGCAGCGTTGGTGGGGCCAGGGGCATTGTGAACACTGAAGCTTTCTTT. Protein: CSVGGARGIVNTEAFF.

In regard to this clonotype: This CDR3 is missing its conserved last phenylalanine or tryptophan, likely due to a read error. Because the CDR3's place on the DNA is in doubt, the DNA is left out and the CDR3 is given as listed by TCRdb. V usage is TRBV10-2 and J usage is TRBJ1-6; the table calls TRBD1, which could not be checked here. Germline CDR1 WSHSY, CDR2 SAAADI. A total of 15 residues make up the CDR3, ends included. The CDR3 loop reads CASSESTGGNSPLHI.

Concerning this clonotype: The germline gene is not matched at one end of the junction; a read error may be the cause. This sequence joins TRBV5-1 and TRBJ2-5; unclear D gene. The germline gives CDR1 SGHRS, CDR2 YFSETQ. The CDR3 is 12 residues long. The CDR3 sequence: CASSLGHETQHF. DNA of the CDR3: TGCGCCAGCAGCTTGGGACACGAGACCCAGCACTTC.

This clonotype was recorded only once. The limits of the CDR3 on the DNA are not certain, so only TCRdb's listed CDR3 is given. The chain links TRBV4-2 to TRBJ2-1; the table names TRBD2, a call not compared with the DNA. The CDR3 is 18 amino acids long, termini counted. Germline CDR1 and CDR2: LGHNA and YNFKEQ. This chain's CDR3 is CASSLFLVGDGSYNELFF.

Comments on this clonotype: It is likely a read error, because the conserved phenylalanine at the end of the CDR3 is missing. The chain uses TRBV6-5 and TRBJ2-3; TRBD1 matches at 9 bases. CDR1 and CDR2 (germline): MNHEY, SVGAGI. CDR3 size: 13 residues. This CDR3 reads CASRKTGGATQYS. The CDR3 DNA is TGTGCAAGCAGGAAAACAGGGGGCGCGACGCAGTATTCT.

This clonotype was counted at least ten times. The CDR3 loop reads CASSQDVSVGGELFF. The DNA for the CDR3 is TGCGCCAGCAGCCAAGACGTCTCAGTAGGCGGGGAGCTGTTTTTT. The chain carries TRBV4-1 and TRBJ2-2, with unresolved D. The CDR3 runs 15 residues. Trimming pared 0 bases from V and 7 bases from J, leaving 12 bases between. CDR1 and CDR2 (germline): MGHRA, YSYEKL.

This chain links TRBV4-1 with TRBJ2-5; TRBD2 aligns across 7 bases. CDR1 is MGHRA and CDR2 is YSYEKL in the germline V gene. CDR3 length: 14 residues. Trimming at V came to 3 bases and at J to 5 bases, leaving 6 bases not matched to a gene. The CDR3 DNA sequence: TGCGCCAGCAGCCAGGATATACTAGCGGAGACCCAGTACTTC. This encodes CASSQDILAETQYF.

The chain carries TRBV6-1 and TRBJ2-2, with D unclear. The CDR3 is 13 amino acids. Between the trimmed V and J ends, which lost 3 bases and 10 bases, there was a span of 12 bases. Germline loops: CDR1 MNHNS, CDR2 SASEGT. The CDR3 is CASSEHGAEELFF. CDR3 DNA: TGTGCCAGCAGTGAGCACGGAGCAGAGGAGCTGTTTTTT.

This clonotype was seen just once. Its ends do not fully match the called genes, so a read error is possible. The CDR3 protein is CTSSTRNSDGKQFF. Here the CDR3 DNA reads TGTACCAGCAGCACCCGGAACTCTGACGGTAAGCAGTTCTTC. This sequence joins TRBV12-3 or TRBV12-4 and TRBJ2-1; no definite D call. The CDR3 has 14 amino acids.

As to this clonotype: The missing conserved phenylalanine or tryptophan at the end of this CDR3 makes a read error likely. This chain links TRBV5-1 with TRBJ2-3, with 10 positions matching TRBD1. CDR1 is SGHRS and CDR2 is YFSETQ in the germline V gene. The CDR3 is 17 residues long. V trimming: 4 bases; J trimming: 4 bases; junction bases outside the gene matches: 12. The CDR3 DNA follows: TGCGCCAGCAGCCCCTGGGGCCTCGGACAGGGGGCAGATACGCAGTATCTT. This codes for CASSPWGLGQGADTQYL.

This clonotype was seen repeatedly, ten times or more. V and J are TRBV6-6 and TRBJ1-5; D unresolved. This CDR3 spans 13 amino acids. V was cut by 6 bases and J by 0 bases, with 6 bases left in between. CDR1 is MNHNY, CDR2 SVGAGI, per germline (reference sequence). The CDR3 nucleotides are TGTGCCAGCAGGGACGGTAGCAATCAGCCCCAGCATTTT. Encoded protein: CASRDGSNQPQHF.

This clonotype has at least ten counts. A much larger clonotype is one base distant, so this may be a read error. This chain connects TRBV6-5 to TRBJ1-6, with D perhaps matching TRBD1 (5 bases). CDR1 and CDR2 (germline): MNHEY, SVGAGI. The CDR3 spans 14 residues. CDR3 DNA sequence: TGTGCCAGCGGTTACCGGGACCGAAATTCACCCCTCCACTTT. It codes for CASGYRDRNSPLHF.

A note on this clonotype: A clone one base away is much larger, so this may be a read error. In nucleotides, the CDR3 is TGTGCCAGCAGCGTCTCCAGAGGGGGATTTAACACCGGGGAGCTGTTTTTT. Amino acids: CASSVSRGGFNTGELFF. This chain uses TRBV7-8 with TRBJ2-2; maybe TRBD1 (6 bases). The V end lost 5 bases, the J end lost 2 bases, and 18 bases lay between the germline ends. Per germline, CDR1 SGHVS and CDR2 FQNEAQ. The CDR3 consists of 17 residues.

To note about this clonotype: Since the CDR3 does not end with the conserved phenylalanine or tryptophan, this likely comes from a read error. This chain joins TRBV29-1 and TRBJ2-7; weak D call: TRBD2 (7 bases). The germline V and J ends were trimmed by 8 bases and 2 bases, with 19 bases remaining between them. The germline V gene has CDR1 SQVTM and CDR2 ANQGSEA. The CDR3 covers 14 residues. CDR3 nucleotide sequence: TGCAGCATTATAACGGGGGGCAGCCCCTACGAGCAGTACTCC. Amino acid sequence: CSIITGGSPYEQYS.

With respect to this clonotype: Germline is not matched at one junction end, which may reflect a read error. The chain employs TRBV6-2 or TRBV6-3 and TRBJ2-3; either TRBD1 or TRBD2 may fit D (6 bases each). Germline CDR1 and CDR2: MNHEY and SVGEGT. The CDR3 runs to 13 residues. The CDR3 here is CVSSWGLANTQYF. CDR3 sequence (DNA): TGTGTCAGCAGCTGGGGGCTAGCGAATACGCAGTATTTT.

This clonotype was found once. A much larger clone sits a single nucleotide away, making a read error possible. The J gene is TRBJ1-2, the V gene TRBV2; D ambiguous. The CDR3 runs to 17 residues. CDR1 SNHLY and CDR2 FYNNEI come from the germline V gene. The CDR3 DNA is TGTGCCAGCAGTGAGCTAGGAGCCCTCAATATCTACGAGGGCTGCACCTTC. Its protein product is CASSELGALNIYEGCTF. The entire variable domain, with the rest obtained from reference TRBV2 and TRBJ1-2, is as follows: EPEVTQTPSHQVTQMGQEVILRCVPISNHLYFYWYRQILGQKVEFLVSFYNNEISEKSEIFDDQFSVERPDGSNFTLKIRSTKLEDSAMYFCASSELGALNIYEGCTFGSGTRLTVV.

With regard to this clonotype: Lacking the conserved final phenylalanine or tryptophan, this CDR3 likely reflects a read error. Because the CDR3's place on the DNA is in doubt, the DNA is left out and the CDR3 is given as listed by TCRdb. This CDR3 reads CASSYSSTIGSRKFI. This rearrangement joins TRBV6-5 to TRBJ2-1; the D segment call TRBD2 is taken from the table without a DNA check. 15 amino acids form the CDR3, both terminal residues included. The germline CDR1 and CDR2 sequences are MNHEY and SVGAGI.

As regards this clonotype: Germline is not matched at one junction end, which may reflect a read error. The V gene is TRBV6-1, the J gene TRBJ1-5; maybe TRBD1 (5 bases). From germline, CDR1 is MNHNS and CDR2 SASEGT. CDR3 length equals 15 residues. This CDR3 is CVSSGGWTIDQPQQF. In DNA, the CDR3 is TGTGTCAGCAGTGGGGGGTGGACAATCGATCAGCCCCAGCAATTT.

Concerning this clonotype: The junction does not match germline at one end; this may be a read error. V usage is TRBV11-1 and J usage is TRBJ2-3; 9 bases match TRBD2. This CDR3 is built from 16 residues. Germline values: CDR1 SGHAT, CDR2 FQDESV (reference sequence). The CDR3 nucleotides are TGCGCCAGCAGCCTCGGGACTAGCACACAAACAGATACTGAGTATTTT. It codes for CASSLGTSTQTDTEYF.

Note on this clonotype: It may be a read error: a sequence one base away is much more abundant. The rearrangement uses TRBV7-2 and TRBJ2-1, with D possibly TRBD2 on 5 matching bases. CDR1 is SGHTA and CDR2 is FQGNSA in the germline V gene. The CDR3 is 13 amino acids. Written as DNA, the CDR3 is TGTGCCCGCAGCCCTACTCGGGAAAATGAGCAGTTCTTC. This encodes CARSPTRENEQFF.

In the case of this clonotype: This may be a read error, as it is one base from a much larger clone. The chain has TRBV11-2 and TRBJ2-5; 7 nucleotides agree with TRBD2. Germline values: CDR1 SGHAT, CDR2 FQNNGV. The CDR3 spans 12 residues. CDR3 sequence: CASGGDQETQNF. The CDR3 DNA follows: TGTGCCAGCGGGGGGGACCAAGAGACCCAGAACTTC.